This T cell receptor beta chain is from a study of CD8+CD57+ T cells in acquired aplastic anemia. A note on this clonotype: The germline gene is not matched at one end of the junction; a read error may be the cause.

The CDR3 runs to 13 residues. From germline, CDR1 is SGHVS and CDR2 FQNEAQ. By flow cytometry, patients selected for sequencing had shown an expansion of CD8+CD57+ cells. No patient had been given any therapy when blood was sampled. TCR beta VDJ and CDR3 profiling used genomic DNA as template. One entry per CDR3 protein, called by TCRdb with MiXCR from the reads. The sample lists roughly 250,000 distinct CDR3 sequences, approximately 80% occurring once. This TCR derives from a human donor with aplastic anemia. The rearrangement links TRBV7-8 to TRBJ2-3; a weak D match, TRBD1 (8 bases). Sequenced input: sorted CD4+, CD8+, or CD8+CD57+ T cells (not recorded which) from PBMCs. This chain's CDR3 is CASSLGTGREKLF. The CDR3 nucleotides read TGTGCCAGCAGCTTAGGGACAGGGAGGGAAAAACTTTTT.